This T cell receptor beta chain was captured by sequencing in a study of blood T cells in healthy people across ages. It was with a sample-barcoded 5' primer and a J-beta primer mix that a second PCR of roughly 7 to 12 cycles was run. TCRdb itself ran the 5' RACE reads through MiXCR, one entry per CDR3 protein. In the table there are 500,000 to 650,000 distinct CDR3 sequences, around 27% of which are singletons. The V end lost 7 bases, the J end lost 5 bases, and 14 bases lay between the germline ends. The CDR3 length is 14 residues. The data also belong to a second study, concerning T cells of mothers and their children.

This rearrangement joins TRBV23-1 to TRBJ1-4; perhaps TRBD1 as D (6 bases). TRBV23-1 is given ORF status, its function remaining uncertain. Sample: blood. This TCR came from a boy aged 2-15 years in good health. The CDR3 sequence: CASNRTALNEKLFF. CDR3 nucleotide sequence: TGCGCCAGCAACCGGACAGCTTTAAATGAAAAACTGTTTTTT.